There are many counts of the clone carrying this TCR beta chain. The antigen is unknown. Germline CDR1 SGHTA, CDR2 FQGTGA. V shed 4 bases, J shed 1 base, and the junction held 8 bases outside the gene matches. The CDR3 runs 17 residues. Amplification of TCR beta CDR3 regions was performed using RNA transcripts as template. HTBI primers were used for first-round RT-PCR of the TCR CDR3. TCRdb reanalysed the multiplex PCR reads using MiXCR and keeps one entry per CDR3 protein. Of approximately 350,000 distinct CDR3 sequences listed, roughly 15% were seen once; the top ten hold roughly 20%. This entry comes from a study of T cells in Graves' hyperthyroidism and ophthalmopathy. General study points: Before onset, ophthalmopathy was predicted by the model a median roughly six months earlier. Blood samples included most of the expanded thyroid clonotypes exceeding 0.001.

Exclusion followed for patients with uncontrolled infection, other autoimmune disease, pregnancy or lactation. The chain couples TRBV7-3 to TRBJ2-4, with 9 bases matching TRBD2. The specimen sequenced was blood. The origin of this receptor is an older woman with Graves' ophthalmopathy. This CDR3 reads CASSSKWRGGAKNIQYF. The CDR3, as DNA: TGTGCCAGCAGCTCAAAATGGCGGGGGGGGGCCAAAAACATTCAGTACTTC.